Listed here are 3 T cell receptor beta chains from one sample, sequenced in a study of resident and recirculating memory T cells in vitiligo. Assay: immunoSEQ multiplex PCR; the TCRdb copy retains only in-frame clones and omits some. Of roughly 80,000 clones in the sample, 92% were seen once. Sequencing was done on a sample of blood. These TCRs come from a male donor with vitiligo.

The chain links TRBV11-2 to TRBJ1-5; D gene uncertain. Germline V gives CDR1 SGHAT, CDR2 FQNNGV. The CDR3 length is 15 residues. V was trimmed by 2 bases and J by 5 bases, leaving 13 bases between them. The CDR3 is CASSLMLPPDQPQHF. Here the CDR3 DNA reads TGTGCCAGCAGCTTAATGCTACCCCCTGATCAGCCCCAGCATTTT.

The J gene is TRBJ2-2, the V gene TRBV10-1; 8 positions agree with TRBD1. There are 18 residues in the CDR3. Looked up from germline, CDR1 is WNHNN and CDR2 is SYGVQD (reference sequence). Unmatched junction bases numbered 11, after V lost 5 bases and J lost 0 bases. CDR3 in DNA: TGCGCCAGCAGTAACCCCCTTGGACAGGGTTCGAACACCGGGGAGCTGTTTTTT. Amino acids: CASSNPLGQGSNTGELFF.

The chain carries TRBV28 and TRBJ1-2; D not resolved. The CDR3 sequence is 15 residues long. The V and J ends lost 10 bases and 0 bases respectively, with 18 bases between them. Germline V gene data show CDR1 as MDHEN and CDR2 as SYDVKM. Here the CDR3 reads CATYPGSLSNYGYTF. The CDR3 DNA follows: TGTGCCACTTACCCGGGGAGCCTATCTAACTATGGCTACACCTTC.